These 3 T cell receptor beta chains were sequenced from one sample in a study of blood T cell repertoires in COVID-19. Clones were sequenced by immunoSEQ multiplex PCR, and TCRdb holds only the in-frame ones, with some missing. This sample carries about 120,000 clones, more than 60% of them seen once, and the ten largest clones take under 3%. Sequencing input: peripheral blood. Receptors originate from a man aged 70 or older with acute or convalescent COVID-19.

This clone showed up just a few times. The chain combines TRBV7-9 with TRBJ2-3, with D possibly TRBD2 on 5 matching bases. The germline V gene has CDR1 SEHNR and CDR2 FQNEAQ (reference sequence). The CDR3 consists of 16 residues. V lost 4 bases and J 3 bases, leaving 17 bases between the germline ends. This chain's CDR3 is CASSSEGNVATDTQYF. Here the CDR3 DNA reads TGTGCCAGCAGCTCCGAGGGTAATGTAGCAACAGATACGCAGTATTTT.

The V and J genes are TRBV7-2 and TRBJ2-3; 11 nucleotides agree with TRBD2. The germline gives CDR1 SGHTA, CDR2 FQGNSA. The length of the CDR3 is 16 residues. V lost 5 bases to trimming and J lost 2 bases; unmatched junction nucleotides: 6. The chain's CDR3 is CASSAGTSGPTDTQYF. The CDR3, as DNA: TGTGCCAGCAGCGCCGGGACTAGCGGCCCCACAGATACGCAGTATTTT.

The rearrangement joins TRBV11-3 to TRBJ1-3; the match to TRBD1 covers 7 bases. Germline V gene lookup returns CDR1 SGHNT and CDR2 YENEEA. V shed 5 bases and J 4 bases; nucleotides not matched to a gene: 5. The CDR3 is made up of 14 amino acids. CDR3 nucleotides: TGTGCCAGCAGCCAGGGGGGCTCCGGAAACACCATATATTTT. Translated, it gives CASSQGGSGNTIYF.